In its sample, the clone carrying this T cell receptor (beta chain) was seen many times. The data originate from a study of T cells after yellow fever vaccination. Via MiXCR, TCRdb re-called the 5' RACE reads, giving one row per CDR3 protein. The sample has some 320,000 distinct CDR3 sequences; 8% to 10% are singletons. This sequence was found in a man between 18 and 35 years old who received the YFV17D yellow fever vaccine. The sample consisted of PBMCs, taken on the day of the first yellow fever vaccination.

The CDR3 sequence is CASRTSGGSVYEQYF. CDR3 DNA sequence: TGTGCCAGTCGAACCTCGGGGGGTAGTGTATACGAGCAGTACTTC. This chain connects TRBV12-3 or TRBV12-4 to TRBJ2-7; 7 nucleotides match TRBD2. V was clipped by 9 bases and J by 4 bases; unmatched bases: 15. CDR3 length: 15 amino acids.